The clone carrying this T cell receptor beta chain has ten or more counts. Amplification of TCR beta CDR3 regions used RNA as the template. TCR CDR3 underwent first-round RT-PCR with the HTBI primer set. One entry per CDR3 protein, called by TCRdb with MiXCR from the multiplex PCR reads. The sample consists of approximately 720,000 distinct CDR3 sequences, roughly 20% of them appearing once. This entry is derived from a study of T cells in Graves' hyperthyroidism and ophthalmopathy. The CDR3 totals 15 residues. Per germline, CDR1 SNHLY and CDR2 FYNNEI. Deletions cut 1 base from V and 6 bases from J, with 13 bases between.

This rearrangement joins TRBV2 to TRBJ1-5; the D gene is possibly TRBD1 (6 bases). The sequence was obtained from a woman aged 50 to 60 with Graves' hyperthyroidism that later progressed to Graves' ophthalmopathy. The sequenced material came from blood. CDR3 in amino acids: CASSEDTGKGQPQHF. The CDR3, as DNA: TGTGCCAGCAGTGAAGACACAGGGAAGGGTCAGCCCCAGCATTTT.